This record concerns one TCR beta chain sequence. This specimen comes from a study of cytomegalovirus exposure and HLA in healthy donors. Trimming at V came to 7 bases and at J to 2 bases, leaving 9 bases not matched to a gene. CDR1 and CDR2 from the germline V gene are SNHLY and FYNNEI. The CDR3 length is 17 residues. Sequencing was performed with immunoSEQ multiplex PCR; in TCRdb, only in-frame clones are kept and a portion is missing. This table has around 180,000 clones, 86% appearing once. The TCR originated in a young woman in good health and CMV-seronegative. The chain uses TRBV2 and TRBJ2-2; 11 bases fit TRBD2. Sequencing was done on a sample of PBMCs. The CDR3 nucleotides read TGTGCCAGCATAGGGCTAGCGGGAGGCTCAAACACCGGGGAGCTGTTTTTT. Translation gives CASIGLAGGSNTGELFF.